This T cell receptor beta chain originates from a study of PD-L1 blockade in urothelial cancer. Overall study: It was at 3 weeks (second dose) and 6 weeks after treatment start that blood was analyzed. Specimens of blood held a median count of roughly 140,000 T cells. Study results and caveats: Pretreatment TCR clonality in blood under the median foretold superior survival.

Comment on this clone: The antigen is undetermined.

Germline CDR1 reads SGHVS; CDR2 reads FQNEAQ. There are 15 residues in the CDR3. V gave up 7 bases and J gave up 0 bases; unmatched junction bases: 3. Spiked synthetic TCR analogs estimated absolute template abundance per PCR. Sequencing used immunoSEQ multiplex PCR; TCRdb keeps in-frame clones, though not all of them. This sample has about 57,000 clones; around 84% occur once, and the top ten carry under 3%. Sequencing was performed on PBMCs, taken around atezolizumab (anti-PD-L1) treatment. The sequence was obtained from a man in his fifties or sixties with urothelial cancer. V gene TRBV7-8 combines with J gene TRBJ1-6; 7 bases line up with TRBD1. CDR3 amino acids: CASNAGGSYNSPLHF. As DNA, the CDR3 is TGTGCCAGCAATGCAGGGGGCTCCTATAATTCACCCCTCCACTTT.